This entry lists 26 T cell receptor beta chains sequenced from one sample in a study of OX40 agonist ivuxolimab in advanced cancers. Repertoires were generated with immunoSEQ multiplex PCR, while TCRdb's copy carries only in-frame clones and drops some. The data hold over 150,000 clones, with roughly 92% observed a single time. The sample consisted of CD4+ or CD8+ T cells sorted from blood, taken in a trial of the OX40 agonist ivuxolimab. These receptors were taken from an adult with an advanced solid tumor such as melanoma, head and neck, liver or kidney cancer.

CDR3 in DNA: TGTGCCAGCAGTGATTCAGGGGGAACCTATGGCTACACCTTC. This sequence encodes CASSDSGGTYGYTF. The chain carries TRBV2 and TRBJ1-2; 7 bases match TRBD1. There are 14 residues in the CDR3. Germline V lookup: CDR1 SNHLY, CDR2 FYNNEI. The trim removed 3 bases at V and 4 bases at J, leaving 5 bases unmatched.

The V call is TRBV5-5, the J call TRBJ2-7; 8 nucleotides align to TRBD1. CDR3 length: 12 residues. CDR1 SGHKS and CDR2 YYEKEE come from the germline V gene (reference sequence). The ends lost 5 bases at V and 7 bases at J; junction bases unmatched: 5. The CDR3 DNA reads TGTGCCAGCAGTTGGGACAGGAGAGAGCAGTACTTC. Translating gives CASSWDRREQYF.

This rearrangement joins TRBV28 to TRBJ2-7; the match to TRBD1 covers 9 bases. V lost 8 bases, J lost 6 bases, and 11 bases stayed unmatched. Germline loops: CDR1 MDHEN, CDR2 SYDVKM. There are 14 residues in the CDR3. The CDR3 nucleotides are TGTGCCAGCTATACCACCCGGACAGGGGCCGAGCAGTACTTC. Translation: CASYTTRTGAEQYF.

The chain combines TRBV27 with TRBJ1-2; D might be TRBD1 (5 bases). Per the germline V gene, CDR1 is MNHEY and CDR2 is SMNVEV (reference sequence). Trimming cost V 2 bases and J 8 bases, with 12 bases left between them. This CDR3 has 13 amino acids. The CDR3 region is CASSLRGTGGYTF. CDR3 in DNA: TGTGCCAGCAGTTTACGAGGGACCGGCGGCTACACCTTC.

This sequence joins TRBV7-2 and TRBJ2-1; perhaps D is TRBD1 or TRBD2 (5 bases each). CDR3 size: 15 residues. V shed 4 bases and J shed 2 bases, with 12 bases lying between them. Germline CDR1 is SGHTA and CDR2 is FQGNSA. The CDR3 loop is CASSSGTGTYNEQFF. As DNA, the CDR3 is TGTGCCAGCAGCTCCGGGACGGGGACCTACAATGAGCAGTTCTTC.

V and J are TRBV7-6 and TRBJ2-1, with 13 bases lining up with TRBD2. CDR3 length: 18 residues. Trimming at V came to 4 bases and at J to 1 base, leaving 7 bases not matched to a gene. CDR1 SGHVS and CDR2 FNYEAQ come from the germline V gene. The CDR3 sequence: CASSSGTSGTVSYNEQFF. DNA for the CDR3: TGTGCCAGCAGCTCCGGGACTAGCGGGACAGTTTCCTACAATGAGCAGTTCTTC.

The V and J genes are TRBV9 and TRBJ2-7; 11 bases map to TRBD2. Germline CDR1 and CDR2: SGDLS and YYNGEE. The junction had 5 bases not matched to a gene; V was cut back by 3 bases and J by 0 bases. The CDR3 length is 16 residues. The CDR3 DNA is TGTGCCAGCAGCGCAACGGGGACTAGCGGCTCCTACGAGCAGTACTTC. Its protein product is CASSATGTSGSYEQYF.

In its sample, this clone was seen a few times. The rearrangement links TRBV6-5 to TRBJ2-3; a weak D match, TRBD2 (6 bases). Germline CDR1 and CDR2: MNHEY and SVGAGI. The V and J ends lost 8 bases and 1 base respectively, with 16 bases between them. This CDR3 comprises 15 residues. The CDR3 DNA sequence: TGTGCCAGCTCCCCGCGCTGGGGGGGCACAGATACGCAGTATTTT. Encoded protein: CASSPRWGGTDTQYF.

This sequence joins TRBV11-2 and TRBJ2-1; 16 bases are shared with TRBD2. With V trimmed by 5 bases and J by 7 bases, 11 bases remained unmatched. Germline CDR1 is SGHAT and CDR2 is FQNNGV. The CDR3 has 18 amino acids. As DNA, the CDR3 is TGTGCCAGCAGCCACAGGGGACTAGCGGGAGGGCCCAGAAATGAGCAGTTCTTC. Protein: CASSHRGLAGGPRNEQFF.

This clone was detected only a few times. This sequence joins TRBV19 and TRBJ1-1; unclear D gene. The CDR3 sequence is 11 residues long. Trimming stripped 7 bases from V and 1 base from J, with 4 bases between. Germline V gives CDR1 LNHDA, CDR2 SQIVND (reference sequence). In nucleotides, the CDR3 is TGTGCCAGTACTCGGAACACTGAAGCTTTCTTT. Its protein is CASTRNTEAFF.

J is TRBJ2-6 and V is TRBV5-4; D is unclear. V was trimmed by 0 bases and J by 0 bases, leaving 7 bases between them. The CDR3 is 16 amino acids. Germline V CDR1 and CDR2: SGHNT, YYREEE (reference sequence). This CDR3 is CASSLVAASGANVLTF. The CDR3 DNA is TGTGCCAGCAGCTTGGTGGCCGCCTCTGGGGCCAACGTCCTGACTTTC.

This CDR3 is CASSQEGRGLAYEQYF. The CDR3 DNA reads TGCGCCAGCAGCCAAGAAGGCCGGGGCCTTGCCTACGAGCAGTACTTC. This chain joins TRBV4-3 and TRBJ2-7; tentatively, D is TRBD1 or TRBD2 (5 bases each). Germline lookup yields CDR1 LGHNA and CDR2 YSLEER. The CDR3 sequence is 16 residues long. Trimming stripped 0 bases from V and 2 bases from J, with 14 bases between.

The chain combines TRBV5-4 with TRBJ2-2, with 8 bases fitting TRBD2. The CDR3 length is 16 residues. The germline V gene encodes CDR1 SGHNT and CDR2 YYREEE (reference sequence). V was clipped by 3 bases and J by 2 bases; unmatched bases: 6. CDR3 bases: TGTGCCAGCAGCTCGGGGGGACTAGGAAACACCGGGGAGCTGTTTTTT. This sequence encodes CASSSGGLGNTGELFF.

The rearrangement links TRBV5-1 to TRBJ2-1; D is undetermined. The CDR3 covers 14 residues. The germline V gene encodes CDR1 SGHRS and CDR2 YFSETQ. Trimming removed 1 base at V and 0 bases at J, with 5 bases between. CDR3 nucleotides: TGCGCCAGCAGCTTGCTTAGCTCCTACAATGAGCAGTTCTTC. This gives the protein CASSLLSSYNEQFF. Variable domain in full (rest from reference TRBV5-1 and TRBJ2-1): KAGVTQTPRYLIKTRGQQVTLSCSPISGHRSVSWYQQTPGQGLQFLFEYFSETQRNKGNFPGRFSGRQFSNSRSEMNVSTLELGDSALYLCASSLLSSYNEQFFGPGTRLTVL.

The chain carries TRBV28 and TRBJ1-1, with TRBD1 identical over 10 bases. Germline V gene lookup returns CDR1 MDHEN and CDR2 SYDVKM. J lost 5 bases, V lost 7 bases, and 10 bases had no gene match. The CDR3 spans 15 residues. CDR3 loop: CASTPGTGVRTEAFF. The CDR3 region has the DNA TGTGCCAGCACTCCCGGGACAGGGGTTCGAACTGAAGCTTTCTTT.

The chain carries TRBV6-1 and TRBJ1-2, with D possibly TRBD1 on 5 matching bases. The CDR3 spans 15 residues. CDR1 and CDR2 from the germline V gene are MNHNS and SASEGT. V lost 4 bases and J lost 0, with 12 bases in between. CDR3 loop: CASSARTTANYGYTF. The DNA for the CDR3 is TGTGCCAGCAGTGCACGAACGACAGCTAACTATGGCTACACCTTC.

This clone was seen once. This rearrangement joins TRBV7-2 to TRBJ2-7; D possibly uses TRBD1 or TRBD2 (5 bases each). The CDR3 extends over 13 amino acids. Between the trimmed V and J ends, which lost 7 bases and 4 bases, there was a span of 14 bases. Germline V CDR1 and CDR2: SGHTA, FQGNSA. CDR3 bases: TGTGCCAGCAAGAGGGACGCCCCTTACGAGCAGTACTTC. This sequence encodes CASKRDAPYEQYF.

The gene calls are TRBV5-1 and TRBJ2-5, with D perhaps TRBD1 or TRBD2 (5 bases each). Trimming removed 4 bases at V and 4 bases at J, with 11 bases between. This CDR3 spans 13 amino acids. Germline V gives CDR1 SGHRS, CDR2 YFSETQ. CDR3 in DNA: TGCGCCAGCAGCGCCAGGGAGCGAGAGACCCAGTACTTC. Amino acids: CASSARERETQYF.

The V call is TRBV4-2, the J call TRBJ2-5, with 12 bases that match TRBD2. The CDR3 consists of 15 residues. The germline gives CDR1 LGHNA, CDR2 YNFKEQ. The J segment lost 5 bases and the V segment lost 4 bases, leaving 5 bases of the junction unmatched. The DNA for the CDR3 is TGTGCCAGCAGCCCGACTAGCGGGAGATTGGAGACCCAGTACTTC. It codes for CASSPTSGRLETQYF.

The chain couples TRBV6-6 to TRBJ1-4; 7 nucleotides match TRBD1. With 4 bases clipped from V and 8 bases from J, the junction kept 7 bases outside the gene matches. The CDR3 has 14 amino acids. Per the germline V gene, CDR1 is MNHNY and CDR2 is SVGAGI (reference sequence). The CDR3 sequence: CASSLSPGQEKLFF. Written as DNA, the CDR3 is TGTGCCAGCAGTTTGTCCCCGGGACAGGAAAAACTGTTTTTT.

This clone has a single count. The rearrangement joins TRBV19 to TRBJ2-3; D uncertain. Per germline, CDR1 LNHDA and CDR2 SQIVND (reference sequence). The V and J ends lost 7 bases and 2 bases respectively, with 16 bases between them. The CDR3 runs 15 residues. CDR3 region: CASTRRPTYTDTQYF. The CDR3 coding sequence is TGTGCCAGTACTCGGAGACCTACCTACACAGATACGCAGTATTTT.

Only a few counts were recorded for this clone. V gene TRBV4-3 combines with J gene TRBJ2-1; a weak D match, TRBD1 (6 bases). Germline CDR1 reads LGHNA; CDR2 reads YSLEER. This CDR3 has 14 residues. Trimming stripped 4 bases from V and 9 bases from J, with 16 bases between. For the CDR3, the DNA is TGCGCCAGCAGCCTCTATACAGGGACGAGTGAGCAGTTCTTC. Amino acid sequence: CASSLYTGTSEQFF.

This chain uses TRBV5-1 with TRBJ1-2; D possibly corresponds to TRBD1 (5 bases). Trimming took 3 bases from V and 8 from J, leaving 20 bases between them. Germline V CDR1 and CDR2: SGHRS, YFSETQ. This CDR3 spans 15 amino acids. CDR3 sequence: CASSYQNGAVGGYTF. In nucleotides, the CDR3 is TGCGCCAGCAGCTACCAGAACGGGGCGGTGGGCGGCTACACCTTC.

This clone was counted once. The chain is built from TRBV6-1 and TRBJ2-1, with D possibly matching TRBD1 (6 bases). The CDR3 extends over 13 amino acids. Germline CDR1 is MNHNS and CDR2 is SASEGT. Trimming took off 5 bases at V and 8 bases at J, with 13 bases between the two ends. CDR3 loop: CASSRTGSYEQFF. The DNA for the CDR3 is TGTGCCAGCAGTCGCACAGGGTCGTATGAGCAGTTCTTC.

The rearrangement uses TRBV10-1 and TRBJ2-2; D is undetermined. There are 14 residues in the CDR3. V lost 6 bases and J 0 bases, leaving 8 bases between the germline ends. Germline assignment: CDR1 WNHNN and CDR2 SYGVQD (reference sequence). CDR3 coding DNA: TGCGCCAGCAGAGGACCCCCGAACACCGGGGAGCTGTTTTTT. As protein: CASRGPPNTGELFF.

The rearrangement links TRBV9 to TRBJ2-3, with D tentatively TRBD1 (5 bases). CDR3 length equals 14 residues. The germline CDR1 and CDR2 sequences are SGDLS and YYNGEE. The V and J ends lost 0 bases and 6 bases respectively, with 11 bases between them. Written as DNA, the CDR3 is TGTGCCAGCAGCGTAGACCATAAGGGGGATACGCAGTATTTT. It yields the protein CASSVDHKGDTQYF.